One sample yielded the 3 T cell receptor beta chains listed below, sequenced in a study of regulatory T cells in long-lasting Graves disease. Assembly of TCR beta libraries relied on iRepertoire HTBI primers together with Arm-PCR of CDR3 regions. TCRdb redid the calling of the multiplex PCR reads with MiXCR, one entry per CDR3 protein. The sample has 520,000 or so distinct CDR3 sequences, around 12% seen once. This sample's time point: newly diagnosed GD, antithyroid drugs for less than 3 months. After RNA was extracted from PBMCs, the TCR library was made from it. The same sample was also used in a study of T cells in Graves' hyperthyroidism and ophthalmopathy.

This sample comprised peripheral blood mononuclear cells (PBMCs), obtained at new diagnosis, from a patient treated with antithyroid drugs. Receptors were obtained from a woman aged 25 to 39 with Graves disease.

The J gene is TRBJ2-1, the V gene TRBV4-2, with D tentatively TRBD2 (5 bases). This CDR3 has 17 residues. CDR1 is LGHNA, CDR2 YNFKEQ, per germline. Trimming took 3 bases from V and 4 from J, leaving 19 bases between them. This CDR3 is CASSQPPRVSGYNEQFF. In DNA, the CDR3 is TGTGCCAGCAGCCAGCCGCCGCGTGTGTCGGGATACAATGAGCAGTTCTTC.

There are many counts of this clonotype. The genes are TRBV7-2 and TRBJ2-3; 7 positions match TRBD2. This CDR3 region has 13 residues. Germline assignment: CDR1 SGHTA and CDR2 FQGNSA. V shed 5 bases, J shed 6 bases, and the junction held 5 bases outside the gene matches. CDR3 sequence: CASSMTSRDTQYF. CDR3 DNA: TGTGCCAGCAGCATGACTAGCAGGGATACGCAGTATTTT.

This chain connects TRBV18 to TRBJ2-5; TRBD2 matches 10 bases. After removal of 6 bases from V and 3 bases from J, the junction contained 4 bases not matched to a gene. Germline assignment: CDR1 KGHSH and CDR2 LQKENI. The CDR3 is 14 amino acids. For the CDR3, the DNA is TGTGCCAGCTCCGAAGGACTAGCGGAAGAGACCCAGTACTTC. This gives the protein CASSEGLAEETQYF. The complete variable domain, with remaining parts taken from reference TRBV18 and TRBJ2-5, reads NAGVMQNPRHLVRRRGQEARLRCSPMKGHSHVYWYRQLPEEGLKFMVYLQKENIIDESGMPKERFSAEFPKEGPSILRIQQVVRGDSAAYFCASSEGLAEETQYFGPGTRLLVL.